This entry lists 5 T cell receptor beta chains sequenced from one sample in a study of cytomegalovirus exposure and HLA in healthy donors. Produced via immunoSEQ multiplex PCR; TCRdb's table is partial and in-frame only. The repertoire holds hundreds of thousands of clones, with roughly 87% as singletons. The sequenced material came from PBMCs. These receptors were collected from a man aged 18-30 years in good health and CMV-seropositive.

The chain carries TRBV5-4 and TRBJ2-5; the match to TRBD1 covers 12 bases. V trimming: 4 bases; J trimming: 5 bases; junction bases outside the gene matches: 9. The length of the CDR3 is 16 residues. Germline lookup yields CDR1 SGHNT and CDR2 YYREEE (reference sequence). The DNA for the CDR3 is TGTGCCAGCAGCCCGGGGACAGGGGGCGCGTGGGAGACCCAGTACTTC. Amino acid sequence: CASSPGTGGAWETQYF.

This rearrangement joins TRBV6-6 to TRBJ1-1; D gene ambiguous. V lost 5 bases and J 11 bases, leaving 15 bases between the germline ends. Germline V lookup: CDR1 MNHNY, CDR2 SVGAGI (reference sequence). The CDR3 loop spans 12 amino acids. The CDR3 sequence: CASSPPAAGAFF. DNA of the CDR3: TGTGCCAGCAGTCCACCTGCTGCGGGCGCTTTCTTT.

V is TRBV28 and J is TRBJ1-3, with unresolved D. The CDR3 is 14 amino acids. Germline CDR1 reads MDHEN; CDR2 reads SYDVKM. V gave up 3 bases and J gave up 8 bases, with 14 bases separating them. CDR3 sequence reads: CASSFTTPGDTIYF. CDR3 nucleotide sequence: TGTGCCAGCAGTTTTACGACACCCGGGGACACCATATATTTT. Together with reference TRBV28 and TRBJ1-3, the CDR3 gives the full variable domain: DVKVTQSSRYLVKRTGEKVFLECVQDMDHENMFWYRQDPGLGLRLIYFSYDVKMKEKGDIPEGYSVSREKKERFSLILESASTNQTSMYLCASSFTTPGDTIYFGEGSWLTVV.

The rearrangement uses TRBV9 and TRBJ1-2; 10 nucleotides align to TRBD1. Germline V gene sequence: CDR1 SGDLS, CDR2 YYNGEE. This CDR3 spans 15 amino acids. The V segment lost 3 bases and the J segment 4 bases; nucleotides outside the gene matches: 6. The CDR3 reads CASSAQTGGAYGYTF. In DNA form, the CDR3 reads TGTGCCAGCAGCGCCCAGACAGGGGGCGCCTATGGCTACACCTTC. Filled out from reference TRBV9 and TRBJ1-2, the complete variable domain reads DSGVTQTPKHLITATGQRVTLRCSPRSGDLSVYWYQQSLDQGLQFLIQYYNGEERAKGNILERFSAQQFPDLHSELNLSSLELGDSALYFCASSAQTGGAYGYTFGSGTRLTVV.

V and J are TRBV19 and TRBJ2-1, with 8 bases that match TRBD2. The CDR3 is 18 amino acids. The ends lost 4 bases at V and 3 bases at J; junction bases unmatched: 14. Germline V gives CDR1 LNHDA, CDR2 SQIVND (reference sequence). Here the CDR3 reads CASSSRAFSSGVYNEQFF. CDR3 DNA sequence: TGTGCCAGTAGTAGCAGGGCCTTCAGTAGCGGGGTCTACAATGAGCAGTTCTTC. Full variable domain (outside the CDR3, taken from reference TRBV19 and TRBJ2-1): DGGITQSPKYLFRKEGQNVTLSCEQNLNHDAMYWYRQDPGQGLRLIYYSQIVNDFQKGDIAEGYSVSREKKESFPLTVTSAQKNPTAFYLCASSSRAFSSGVYNEQFFGPGTRLTVL.